This TCR beta chain was found in a study of blood T cell repertoires in COVID-19. The protocol was immunoSEQ multiplex PCR, while the TCRdb copy is restricted to in-frame clones and leaves out a portion. The sample includes over 200,000 clones, approximately 88% of them seen just once. Germline V gene data show CDR1 as MNHEY and CDR2 as SMNVEV (reference sequence). This CDR3 contains 19 residues. Trimming took 4 bases from V and 5 from J, leaving 26 bases between them. The sequencing input was peripheral blood. This TCR came from a man in his sixties who had recovered from COVID-19. This chain connects TRBV27 to TRBJ1-4; D unclear. CDR3 sequence (DNA): TGTGCCAGCAGTTCGGGGTATCTGGAGAGCCATTCACCCAATGAAAAACTGTTTTTT. It yields the protein CASSSGYLESHSPNEKLFF.